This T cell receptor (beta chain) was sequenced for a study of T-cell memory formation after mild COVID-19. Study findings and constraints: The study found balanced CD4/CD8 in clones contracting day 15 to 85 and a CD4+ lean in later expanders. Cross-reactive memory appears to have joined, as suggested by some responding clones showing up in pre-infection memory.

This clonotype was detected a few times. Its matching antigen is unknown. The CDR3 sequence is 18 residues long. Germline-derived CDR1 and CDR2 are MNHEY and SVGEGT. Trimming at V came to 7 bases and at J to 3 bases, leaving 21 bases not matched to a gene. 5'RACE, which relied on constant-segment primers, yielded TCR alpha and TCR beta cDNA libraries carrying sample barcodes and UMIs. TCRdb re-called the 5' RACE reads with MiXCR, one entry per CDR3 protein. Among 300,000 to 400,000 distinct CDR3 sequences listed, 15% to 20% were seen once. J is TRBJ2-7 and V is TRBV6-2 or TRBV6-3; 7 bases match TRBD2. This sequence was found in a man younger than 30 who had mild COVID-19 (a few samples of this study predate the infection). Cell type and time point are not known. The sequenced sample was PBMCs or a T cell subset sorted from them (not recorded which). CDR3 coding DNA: TGTGCCAGCATTCGGGCTCCATTCCTAGCGGATACCCTCTACGAGCAGTACTTC. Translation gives CASIRAPFLADTLYEQYF.